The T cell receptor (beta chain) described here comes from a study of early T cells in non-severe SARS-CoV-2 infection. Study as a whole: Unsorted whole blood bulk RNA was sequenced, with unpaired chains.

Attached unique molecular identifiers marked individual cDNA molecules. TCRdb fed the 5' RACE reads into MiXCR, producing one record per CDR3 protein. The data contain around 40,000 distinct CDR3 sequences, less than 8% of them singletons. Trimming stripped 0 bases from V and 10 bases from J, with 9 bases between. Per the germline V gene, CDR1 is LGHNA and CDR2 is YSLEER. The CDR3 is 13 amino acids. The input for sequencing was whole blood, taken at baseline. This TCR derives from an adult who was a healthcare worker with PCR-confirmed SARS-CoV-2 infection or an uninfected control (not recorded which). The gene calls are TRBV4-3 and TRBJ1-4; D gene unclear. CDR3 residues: CASSQDKRAKLFF. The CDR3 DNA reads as TGCGCCAGCAGCCAAGATAAAAGGGCAAAACTGTTTTTT.